A single sample is the source of the 13 T cell receptor beta chains below, sequenced in a study of patients and donors after allogeneic stem cell transplantation. TCRdb recomputed calls from the RT-PCR reads with MiXCR, one row per CDR3 protein. Among around 27,000 distinct CDR3 sequences, 7% to 8.5% were seen once, and the ten largest hold 45% to 60%. Sequenced input: blood, either unsorted or a sorted T cell fraction (not recorded which). These receptors were taken from a human donor who was either an allogeneic HSCT recipient or a stem cell or donor lymphocyte infusion donor (not recorded which). It is not recorded whose cells these are; they may come from a transplant donor.

This clonotype was observed at least ten times. The rearrangement uses TRBV5-1 and TRBJ2-7, with TRBD1 matching 7 bases. The V gene end was trimmed by 3 bases and the J gene end by 2 bases; junction bases not matched to a gene: 8. The CDR3 sequence is 15 residues long. Per germline, CDR1 SGHRS and CDR2 YFSETQ. CDR3 DNA sequence: TGCGCCAGCAGCTCTCAAGGACAGGCTACCTACGAGCAGTACTTC. This encodes CASSSQGQATYEQYF.

The chain joins TRBV7-9 to TRBJ2-6; D gene ambiguous. CDR1 is SEHNR and CDR2 is FQNEAQ in the germline V gene (reference sequence). V lost 5 bases, J lost 0 bases, and 14 bases lay in between. The CDR3 length is 17 residues. The CDR3 region has the DNA TGTGCCAGCAGCCTAGGAGTCGGCAACTCTGGGGCCAACGTCCTGACTTTC. Its translation: CASSLGVGNSGANVLTF.

This clonotype was seen repeatedly, ten times or more. The rearrangement joins TRBV9 to TRBJ2-1, with TRBD1 identical over 8 bases. CDR1 and CDR2 (germline): SGDLS, YYNGEE. The J segment lost 4 bases and the V segment lost 4 bases, leaving 10 bases of the junction unmatched. This CDR3 comprises 16 residues. CDR3 DNA sequence: TGTGCCAGCAGCTTAGGACCGGGACAGGCTTACAATGAGCAGTTCTTC. Protein product: CASSLGPGQAYNEQFF.

This clonotype was seen at least ten times. The chain carries TRBV20-1 and TRBJ2-1, with D uncertain. Germline V gene data show CDR1 as DFQATT and CDR2 as SNEGSKA (reference sequence). The germline V and J ends were trimmed by 0 bases and 0 bases, with 6 bases remaining between them. This CDR3 has 14 residues. The CDR3 region has the DNA TGCAGTGCTAGAGAGCTGAGCTCCTACAATGAGCAGTTCTTC. This translates into CSARELSSYNEQFF.

This clonotype occurred many times. The chain links TRBV20-1 to TRBJ1-1, with D maybe TRBD1 (5 bases). Trimming pared 3 bases from V and 4 bases from J, leaving 21 bases between. Germline V lookup: CDR1 DFQATT, CDR2 SNEGSKA (reference sequence). The length of the CDR3 is 16 residues. In DNA, the CDR3 is TGCAGTGCTAGTTTGGCTACTCAGGGACTCGGCACTGAAGCTTTCTTT. Protein: CSASLATQGLGTEAFF.

This clonotype showed up many times. The chain links TRBV2 to TRBJ2-2; maybe TRBD1 (6 bases). This CDR3 spans 15 amino acids. The germline CDR1 and CDR2 sequences are SNHLY and FYNNEI. V gave up 8 bases and J gave up 1 base, with 14 bases separating them. The CDR3 region has the DNA TGTGCCAGCCTAGGACAGTACCTGAACACCGGGGAGCTGTTTTTT. Translating it yields CASLGQYLNTGELFF.

This clonotype was detected ten times or more. Relative to the germline gene, one junction end is altered; a read error may explain this. The chain joins TRBV10-3 to TRBJ2-7; perhaps D is TRBD1 or TRBD2 (6 bases each). CDR3 length: 11 amino acids. Looked up from germline, CDR1 is ENHRY and CDR2 is SYGVKD. CDR3 sequence reads: CAISRGRDVSF. As DNA, the CDR3 is TGTGCCATCAGTCGGGGGCGGGATGTGAGTTTC.

This clonotype was observed many times. V usage is TRBV4-2 and J usage is TRBJ1-3, with D hard to call. The CDR3 contains 16 residues. The germline V gene has CDR1 LGHNA and CDR2 YNFKEQ. V shed 0 bases and J shed 4 bases, with 13 bases lying between them. The CDR3: CASSQDLSFLGNTIYF. The CDR3 DNA sequence: TGTGCCAGCAGCCAAGATCTCTCATTTCTGGGAAACACCATATATTTT.

In DNA, the CDR3 is TGTGCCAGCAGCTACCCCCGGGGGCGGGCGTACCAAGAGACCCAGTACTTC. Translation: CASSYPRGRAYQETQYF. This chain uses TRBV7-9 with TRBJ2-5; D assignment may be TRBD1 or TRBD2 (6 bases each). Germline V lookup: CDR1 SEHNR, CDR2 FQNEAQ (reference sequence). V shed 4 bases and J shed 0 bases, with 18 bases lying between them. There are 17 residues in the CDR3.

This clonotype was recorded many times. The rearrangement links TRBV12-3 or TRBV12-4 to TRBJ2-2; D gene uncertain. V was shortened by 1 base and J by 1 base, with 4 bases between the two germline ends. The length of the CDR3 is 14 residues. This chain's CDR3 is CASSLVVNTGELFF. CDR3 DNA: TGTGCCAGCAGTTTAGTGGTGAACACCGGGGAGCTGTTTTTT.

The rearrangement links TRBV28 to TRBJ1-2; 7 bases agree with TRBD1. V trimming: 2 bases; J trimming: 4 bases; junction bases outside the gene matches: 4. This CDR3 has 14 residues. The germline V gene encodes CDR1 MDHEN and CDR2 SYDVKM. DNA for the CDR3: TGTGCCAGCAGTTTAAGACAGGGAATCTATGGCTACACCTTC. Translated, it gives CASSLRQGIYGYTF.

The CDR3 nucleotides read TGCAGTGCTGTCCGGGACACTCTATATGGCTACACCTTC. Translating gives CSAVRDTLYGYTF. The rearrangement joins TRBV20-1 to TRBJ1-2; possibly TRBD1 for D (6 bases). This CDR3 comprises 13 residues. V was shortened by 5 bases and J by 5 bases, with 15 bases between the two germline ends. Germline-derived CDR1 and CDR2 are DFQATT and SNEGSKA (reference sequence).

This clonotype occurred many times. The chain is built from TRBV3-1 and TRBJ2-3; the match to TRBD2 covers 8 bases. Germline-derived CDR1 and CDR2 are LGHDT and YNNKEL (reference sequence). The CDR3 spans 16 residues. The trim removed 4 bases at V and 2 bases at J, leaving 8 bases unmatched. Written as DNA, the CDR3 is TGTGCCAGCAGCCCCTTAGCGGGAAGGGACACAGATACGCAGTATTTT. Protein sequence: CASSPLAGRDTDTQYF.